This T cell receptor (beta chain) was identified in a study of blood T cell repertoires in COVID-19. The wider study: Acute and convalescent COVID-19 samples came from the United States, Italy and Spain. PBMCs, B-cell-depleted T cells, or T cells provided the cDNA or gDNA that made up the material.

This CDR3 has 14 residues. The ends were cut back, 4 bases at V and 5 bases at J, with 15 bases in the middle. Germline assignment: CDR1 SGHTA and CDR2 FQGNSA. Sequencing was performed with immunoSEQ multiplex PCR; in TCRdb, only in-frame clones are kept and a portion is missing. The sample includes approximately 70,000 clones, around nine tenths of them seen just once. The sequence was obtained from a woman between 55 and 75 years old with acute or convalescent COVID-19. The sequenced sample was peripheral blood. This chain uses TRBV7-2 with TRBJ2-7, with TRBD1 as a possible D gene (5 bases). Here the CDR3 DNA reads TGTGCCAGCAGCTATACAGGTCCTCGGGACGAGCAGTACTTC. This sequence encodes CASSYTGPRDEQYF.